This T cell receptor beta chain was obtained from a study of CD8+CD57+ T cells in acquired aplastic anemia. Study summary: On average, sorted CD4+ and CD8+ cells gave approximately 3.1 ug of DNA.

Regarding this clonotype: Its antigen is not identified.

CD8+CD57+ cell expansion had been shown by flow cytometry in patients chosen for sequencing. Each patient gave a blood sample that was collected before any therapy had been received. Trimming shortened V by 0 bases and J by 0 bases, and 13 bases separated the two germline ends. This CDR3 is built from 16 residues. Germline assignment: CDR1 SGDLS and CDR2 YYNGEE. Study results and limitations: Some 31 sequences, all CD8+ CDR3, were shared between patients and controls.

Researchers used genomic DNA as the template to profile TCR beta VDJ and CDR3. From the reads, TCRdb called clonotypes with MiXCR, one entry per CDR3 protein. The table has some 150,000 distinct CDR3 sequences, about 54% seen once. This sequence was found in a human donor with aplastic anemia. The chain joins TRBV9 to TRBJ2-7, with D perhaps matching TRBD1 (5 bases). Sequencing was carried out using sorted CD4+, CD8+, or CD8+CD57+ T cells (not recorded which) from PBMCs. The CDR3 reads CASSVGRGASSYEQYF. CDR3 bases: TGTGCCAGCAGCGTAGGAAGGGGCGCTAGCTCCTACGAGCAGTACTTC.